Below, 32 T cell receptor beta chains from the same sample are listed, as sequenced in a study of cytomegalovirus exposure and HLA in healthy donors. Primers included in the PCR were 60 Vbeta and 13 Jbeta primers. Assay used: immunoSEQ multiplex PCR; TCRdb lists only in-frame clones, some missing. Of about 170,000 clones listed, almost 85% are singletons. Specimen: PBMCs. Receptor source: a girl between 10 and 17 years old in good health and CMV-seropositive.

This clone was found once. The rearrangement links TRBV5-4 to TRBJ2-1, with 10 positions matching TRBD2. This CDR3 contains 14 residues. V lost 4 bases to trimming and J lost 8 bases; unmatched junction nucleotides: 6. Germline V gene data show CDR1 as SGHNT and CDR2 as YYREEE (reference sequence). The CDR3 is CASSLSGGAYEQFF. Here the CDR3 DNA reads TGTGCCAGCAGCCTGAGCGGGGGGGCCTATGAGCAGTTCTTC.

This clone was picked up one time. The junction departs from germline at one end; a sequencing error may be responsible. V usage is TRBV27 and J usage is TRBJ1-6; 7 bases line up with TRBD1. Germline V CDR1 and CDR2: MNHEY, SMNVEV (reference sequence). CDR3 size: 13 residues. The CDR3 DNA reads TGTGCCGGCAGTTTGACAGGGAATTCACCCCTCCACTTT. This gives the protein CAGSLTGNSPLHF.

The V gene is TRBV18, the J gene TRBJ1-1, with a weak D call TRBD1 (5 bases). The CDR3 spans 14 residues. V was pared by 3 bases and J by 1 base, with 9 bases between. Germline V CDR1 and CDR2: KGHSH, LQKENI. CDR3 bases: TGTGCCAGCTCACCGACGACAGAGAACACTGAAGCTTTCTTT. This translates into CASSPTTENTEAFF.

This clone was detected a few times. This rearrangement joins TRBV7-9 to TRBJ1-2, with D possibly TRBD1 on 6 matching bases. V shed 11 bases and J shed 8 bases, with 24 bases lying between them. CDR1 and CDR2 from the germline V gene are SEHNR and FQNEAQ (reference sequence). This CDR3 has 14 residues. The CDR3 spells CALMGASRMGGYTF. CDR3 nucleotides: TGTGCCCTAATGGGGGCCAGCAGGATGGGAGGCTACACCTTC.

The chain has TRBV29-1 and TRBJ1-1; D remains unclear. Trimming removed 2 bases at V and 0 bases at J, with 13 bases between. This CDR3 region has 15 residues. Germline V gene lookup returns CDR1 SQVTM and CDR2 ANQGSEA. CDR3 coding DNA: TGCAGCGTTGAAACACGGGTGGTCATGAACACTGAAGCTTTCTTT. Residues: CSVETRVVMNTEAFF.

This rearrangement joins TRBV12-5 to TRBJ2-5; weak D call: TRBD1 (5 bases). Germline assignment: CDR1 LGHNT and CDR2 FRNRAP. V dropped 3 bases and J dropped 3 bases, with 8 bases sitting between them. The CDR3 totals 13 residues. The CDR3 spells CASGLSREETQYF. The CDR3 bases are TGTGCTAGTGGTTTATCCAGGGAAGAGACCCAGTACTTC. Together with reference TRBV12-5 and TRBJ2-5, the CDR3 gives the full variable domain: DARVTQTPRHKVTEMGQEVTMRCQPILGHNTVFWYRQTMMQGLELLAYFRNRAPLDDSGMPKDRFSAEMPDATLATLKIQPSEPRDSAVYFCASGLSREETQYFGPGTRLLVL.

The chain employs TRBV2 and TRBJ1-1; TRBD1 aligns across 11 bases. The junction had 12 bases not matched to a gene; V was cut back by 11 bases and J by 4 bases. The germline V gene encodes CDR1 SNHLY and CDR2 FYNNEI. The CDR3 length is 15 residues. Here the CDR3 reads CASRRRGTGGTEAFF. The CDR3 DNA reads as TGTGCCTCCCGCCGCCGTGGGACAGGGGGCACTGAAGCTTTCTTT.

The chain links TRBV18 to TRBJ1-2, with D perhaps TRBD1 (6 bases). This CDR3 region has 16 residues. The V end lost 2 bases, the J end lost 7 bases, and 20 bases lay between the germline ends. The germline V gene has CDR1 KGHSH and CDR2 LQKENI. The CDR3 coding sequence is TGTGCCAGCTCACCATATGGGGGCGGCGTCTCGGGTGGCTACACCTTC. Translating it yields CASSPYGGGVSGGYTF. The full variable domain, rest sourced from reference TRBV18 and TRBJ1-2, is NAGVMQNPRHLVRRRGQEARLRCSPMKGHSHVYWYRQLPEEGLKFMVYLQKENIIDESGMPKERFSAEFPKEGPSILRIQQVVRGDSAAYFCASSPYGGGVSGGYTFGSGTRLTVV.

The gene calls are TRBV5-4 and TRBJ2-5; TRBD1 aligns across 10 bases. With V trimmed by 3 bases and J by 5 bases, 10 bases remained unmatched. CDR3 length: 16 residues. Germline V gene sequence: CDR1 SGHNT, CDR2 YYREEE (reference sequence). As DNA, the CDR3 is TGTGCCAGCAGCTGGGTGGGGGACAGGGGTCAGGAGACCCAGTACTTC. Its protein is CASSWVGDRGQETQYF.

This clone was recorded a few times. The rearrangement links TRBV9 to TRBJ2-3; perhaps TRBD2 as D (7 bases). The CDR3 totals 16 residues. Trimming took off 0 bases at V and 2 bases at J, with 13 bases between the two ends. Germline values: CDR1 SGDLS, CDR2 YYNGEE. This CDR3 is CASSVEGGGPTDTQYF. CDR3 DNA: TGTGCCAGCAGCGTAGAAGGGGGGGGGCCCACAGATACGCAGTATTTT.

The chain recombines TRBV7-8 with TRBJ2-7; 9 positions agree with TRBD1. The junction had 6 bases not matched to a gene; V was cut back by 5 bases and J by 7 bases. This CDR3 contains 13 residues. CDR1 is SGHVS and CDR2 is FQNEAQ in the germline V gene. The CDR3 coding sequence is TGTGCCAGCAGCCCATACAGGGGGCAGGAGCAGTACTTC. It specifies CASSPYRGQEQYF. The entire variable domain, with the rest obtained from reference TRBV7-8 and TRBJ2-7, is as follows: GAGVSQSPRYKVAKRGQDVALRCDPISGHVSLFWYQQALGQGPEFLTYFQNEAQLDKSGLPSDRFFAERPEGSVSTLKIQRTQQEDSAVYLCASSPYRGQEQYFGPGTRLTVT.

V usage is TRBV5-1 and J usage is TRBJ2-2; D gene ambiguous. Between the trimmed V and J ends, which lost 0 bases and 5 bases, there was a span of 5 bases. CDR3 size: 13 residues. Germline V gene data show CDR1 as SGHRS and CDR2 as YFSETQ. CDR3 sequence (DNA): TGCGCCAGCAGCTTGGAATTAACCGGGGAGCTGTTTTTT. Its protein is CASSLELTGELFF.

The chain uses TRBV5-1 and TRBJ1-3; the D is unclear. V gave up 4 bases and J gave up 8 bases, with 13 bases separating them. CDR1 SGHRS and CDR2 YFSETQ come from the germline V gene. The CDR3 covers 13 residues. The CDR3 DNA reads as TGCGCCAGCAGCCCCCGGAGTGTCGACACCATATATTTT. It codes for CASSPRSVDTIYF.

V gene TRBV27 combines with J gene TRBJ1-1; 8 nucleotides line up with TRBD1. The CDR3 covers 16 residues. Germline V gene sequence: CDR1 MNHEY, CDR2 SMNVEV (reference sequence). V shed 5 bases, J shed 0 bases, and the junction held 8 bases outside the gene matches. CDR3 amino acids: CASSPHRGIMNTEAFF. CDR3 coding DNA: TGTGCCAGCAGTCCTCACAGGGGGATTATGAACACTGAAGCTTTCTTT.

This clone was detected once. The chain has TRBV7-8 and TRBJ1-2; 10 positions agree with TRBD1. Germline V CDR1 and CDR2: SGHVS, FQNEAQ. The V segment lost 5 bases and the J segment 1 base; nucleotides outside the gene matches: 10. This CDR3 is 17 amino acids long. CDR3 bases: TGTGCCAGCAGCCCGAGACAGGGGGCCTGGAATAACTATGGCTACACCTTC. It is translated as CASSPRQGAWNNYGYTF.

V and J are TRBV5-4 and TRBJ1-2; 9 bases line up with TRBD1. Germline CDR1 reads SGHNT; CDR2 reads YYREEE (reference sequence). The V gene end was trimmed by 1 base and the J gene end by 4 bases; junction bases not matched to a gene: 2. The CDR3 runs to 14 residues. CDR3: CASSLTGGGYGYTF. The CDR3 nucleotides are TGTGCCAGCAGCTTGACAGGGGGCGGCTATGGCTACACCTTC.

The chain couples TRBV18 to TRBJ2-7, with a possible D match to TRBD1 (6 bases). CDR1 KGHSH and CDR2 LQKENI come from the germline V gene. V was cut by 5 bases and J by 5 bases, with 13 bases left in between. The CDR3 is 13 amino acids. The CDR3 is CASSTRQEHEQYF. CDR3 bases: TGTGCCAGCTCAACCCGACAGGAGCACGAGCAGTACTTC.

The genes are TRBV28 and TRBJ2-7; TRBD1 matches 8 bases. Germline CDR1 is MDHEN and CDR2 is SYDVKM. Unmatched junction bases numbered 10, after V lost 7 bases and J lost 5 bases. The CDR3 runs to 14 residues. The CDR3 nucleotides are TGTGCCAGCACCATGGGATCAGGGGGCGACGAGCAGTACTTC. It is translated as CASTMGSGGDEQYF.

The chain uses TRBV5-1 and TRBJ2-7, with TRBD1 matching 9 bases. The CDR3 runs to 14 residues. J gave up 2 bases and V 4 bases, and 4 bases lay outside the gene matches. Germline loops: CDR1 SGHRS, CDR2 YFSETQ. CDR3 nucleotide sequence: TGCGCCAGCAGCCACAGGACAGGGGCCTACGAGCAGTACTTC. The encoded protein is CASSHRTGAYEQYF.

This chain connects TRBV6-5 to TRBJ2-1; 9 bases line up with TRBD2. The ends lost 5 bases at V and 6 bases at J; junction bases unmatched: 8. The germline gives CDR1 MNHEY, CDR2 SVGAGI. The CDR3 runs 15 residues. CDR3 amino acids: CASSLSGGPTNEQFF. Here the CDR3 DNA reads TGTGCCAGCAGTCTTAGCGGGGGACCCACCAATGAGCAGTTCTTC.

V is TRBV9 and J is TRBJ2-1; D may be TRBD1 (5 bases). Germline values: CDR1 SGDLS, CDR2 YYNGEE. The CDR3 has 14 amino acids. The V gene lost 9 bases and the J gene lost 7 bases, with 20 bases spanning the gap. The CDR3 DNA follows: TGTGCCACCTCCCCTGGGGCGAGTAGGAATGAGCAGTTCTTC. Translating gives CATSPGASRNEQFF.

The chain uses TRBV10-3 and TRBJ1-2; no reliable D call. The CDR3 extends over 11 amino acids. Germline V gives CDR1 ENHRY, CDR2 SYGVKD. The V end lost 2 bases, the J end lost 14 bases, and 12 bases lay between the germline ends. The CDR3 sequence is CAISEGSGSTF. CDR3 DNA sequence: TGTGCCATCAGTGAGGGGTCAGGTAGTACCTTC.

This sequence joins TRBV12-5 and TRBJ2-2, with a tentative D call TRBD2 (6 bases). The germline V gene encodes CDR1 LGHNT and CDR2 FRNRAP. This CDR3 spans 16 amino acids. V lost 0 bases and J lost 4, with 12 bases in between. The CDR3 region is CASGLVLGEATGELFF. Here the CDR3 DNA reads TGTGCTAGTGGTTTGGTACTCGGGGAGGCCACCGGGGAGCTGTTTTTT.

This clone was found once. The chain couples TRBV4-2 to TRBJ2-5, with 9 positions matching TRBD1. This CDR3 spans 16 amino acids. The V gene end was trimmed by 3 bases and the J gene end by 5 bases; junction bases not matched to a gene: 10. CDR1 is LGHNA, CDR2 YNFKEQ, per germline. The CDR3 protein is CASSHTPGQGGETQYF. The CDR3 nucleotides read TGTGCCAGCAGCCATACACCGGGACAGGGAGGGGAGACCCAGTACTTC.

This sequence joins TRBV5-1 and TRBJ1-4, with TRBD1 as a possible D gene (6 bases). Trimming left V 4 bases short and J 3 bases short, with 10 bases between. Looked up from germline, CDR1 is SGHRS and CDR2 is YFSETQ. This CDR3 contains 14 residues. The CDR3 is CASSATGANEKLFF. The CDR3 DNA reads as TGCGCCAGCAGCGCGACAGGTGCTAATGAAAAACTGTTTTTT.

The V call is TRBV30, the J call TRBJ1-4; D is possibly TRBD1 (5 bases). The CDR3 totals 17 residues. Trimming cost V 0 bases and J 0 bases, with 14 bases left between them. CDR1 is GTSNPN, CDR2 SVGIG, per germline (reference sequence). CDR3 coding DNA: TGTGCCTGGAGTGTCCAGGGTTTGATAACAACTAATGAAAAACTGTTTTTT. This translates into CAWSVQGLITTNEKLFF.

The chain links TRBV25-1 to TRBJ2-1; perhaps TRBD1 as D (5 bases). CDR1 and CDR2 from the germline V gene are MGHDK and SYGVNS. The ends were cut back, 7 bases at V and 4 bases at J, with 11 bases in the middle. The CDR3 spans 13 residues. The CDR3 reads CASTPDRYNEQFF. DNA of the CDR3: TGTGCCAGCACCCCTGACAGATACAATGAGCAGTTCTTC.

The chain uses TRBV19 and TRBJ1-5, with D perhaps matching TRBD1 (5 bases). Deletions cut 6 bases from V and 11 bases from J, with 11 bases between. This CDR3 has 11 amino acids. Germline-derived CDR1 and CDR2 are LNHDA and SQIVND (reference sequence). In nucleotides, the CDR3 is TGTGCCAGTAGGGCCCCGGGGGCCCAGCATTTT. Protein product: CASRAPGAQHF.

The chain combines TRBV6-5 with TRBJ1-5, with D possibly TRBD1 on 6 matching bases. Between the trimmed V and J ends, which lost 2 bases and 6 bases, there was a span of 11 bases. The CDR3 is made up of 14 amino acids. CDR1 and CDR2 (germline): MNHEY, SVGAGI. CDR3 protein: CASSYSGRGQPQHF. The CDR3 nucleotides read TGTGCCAGCAGTTACAGTGGCAGGGGTCAGCCCCAGCATTTT.

V usage is TRBV30 and J usage is TRBJ1-1; 7 positions match TRBD1. V shed 6 bases and J 1 base; nucleotides not matched to a gene: 5. This CDR3 is 13 amino acids long. CDR1 and CDR2 from the germline V gene are GTSNPN and SVGIG (reference sequence). The CDR3 DNA reads as TGTGCCTGTTACCAGGGGGGGAACACTGAAGCTTTCTTT. Its translation: CACYQGGNTEAFF.

The genes are TRBV28 and TRBJ1-1, with D tentatively TRBD1 (6 bases). The V end lost 6 bases, the J end lost 1 base, and 18 bases lay between the germline ends. Germline V lookup: CDR1 MDHEN, CDR2 SYDVKM. The CDR3 length is 16 residues. CDR3 loop: CASSPGSRGKNTEAFF. CDR3 nucleotides: TGTGCCAGCAGCCCGGGGAGCAGGGGCAAGAACACTGAAGCTTTCTTT.

The chain links TRBV27 to TRBJ2-7; D unclear. The CDR3 loop spans 13 amino acids. Germline CDR1 and CDR2: MNHEY and SMNVEV (reference sequence). V was shortened by 6 bases and J by 5 bases, with 14 bases between the two germline ends. The CDR3 DNA follows: TGTGCCAGCAGGGGCGCAGGTATGGACGAGCAGTACTTC. Residues: CASRGAGMDEQYF.